Listed below are T cell receptor beta chains from one sample, sequenced in a study of T cells in Graves' hyperthyroidism and ophthalmopathy. TCRdb re-called the multiplex PCR reads through MiXCR, storing one row per CDR3 protein. This table holds around 250,000 distinct CDR3 sequences, about 25% found once. Sequenced material: blood. The receptors here all came from a woman aged 40 to 50 with Graves' ophthalmopathy. The CDR3 runs from the conserved cysteine through the conserved F or W. Fields, in order: D gene, V gene, J gene, CDR3 length, clone size, CDR3 DNA, CDR3 protein. A D gene is named only where the DNA matches it firmly. Clone size is not always given. Where it is, it says once, few, many or a class for expanded clones.

>-|TRBV20-1|TRBJ2-5|14|many
TGCAGTGCTAGGACGCCTGGCCGGATGGAGACCCAGTACTTC
CSARTPGRMETQYF
>-|TRBV12-3/TRBV12-4|TRBJ2-7|12|many
TGTGCCAGCACCCTCGGGAGTTTCGAGCAGTACTTC
CASTLGSFEQYF
>-|TRBV12-3/TRBV12-4|TRBJ1-3|15|many
TGTGCCAGCAGTGCCAGGGAGTCCTCTGGAAACACCATATATTTT
CASSARESSGNTIYF
>-|TRBV5-1|TRBJ2-7|18|many
TGCGCCAGCAGCTTGGAACTCTCCCGGCGGGGCCCGACCTACGAGCAGTACTTC
CASSLELSRRGPTYEQYF
>-|TRBV11-2|TRBJ1-2|16|-
TGTGCCAGCAGCCTAGACAGGAATCGGAGGAGCTATGGCTACACCTTC
CASSLDRNRRSYGYTF
>-|TRBV4-2|TRBJ2-7|13|many
TGTGCCAGCAGCCAAGAGGTAGGGTACGAGCAGTACTTC
CASSQEVGYEQYF
>-|TRBV27|TRBJ2-7|13|many
TGTGCCAGCAGTCCCCCAAACAGCTACGAGCAGTACTTC
CASSPPNSYEQYF
>-|TRBV27|TRBJ1-2|13|-
TGTGCCAGCCCTACGACCCGGTACTATGGCTACACCTTC
CASPTTRYYGYTF
>TRBD2|TRBV11-3|TRBJ2-2|17|many
TGTGCCAGCAGACCAAGACTAGCGGCCAAGGGAGCCGGGGAGCTGTTTTTT
CASRPRLAAKGAGELFF
>-|TRBV11-2|TRBJ2-5|13|few
TGTGCCAGCATGAGACACAACCAAGAGACCCAGTACTTC
CASMRHNQETQYF
>TRBD1|TRBV27|TRBJ1-1|14|many
TGTGCCAGCAGTTTCCTGACAGGGGGGACTGAAGCTTTCTTT
CASSFLTGGTEAFF
>TRBD2|TRBV11-2|TRBJ2-1|17|-
TGTGCCAGCAGCTTAGGGATAGGGACTAGCGGGAGAGATGAGCAGTTCTTC
CASSLGIGTSGRDEQFF
>TRBD2|TRBV10-3|TRBJ2-2|18|many
TGTGCCATCAGTAACCTCGGGACTAGCGGGATGGAGGGCGGGGAGCTGTTTTTT
CAISNLGTSGMEGGELFF
>TRBD2|TRBV9|TRBJ2-3|15|many
TGTGCCAGCAGCGTAAGTTCCCTAGCGGCAGATACGCAGTATTTT
CASSVSSLAADTQYF
>TRBD1|TRBV28|TRBJ1-1|15|many
TGTGCCAGCAGTCACCGGGACAGGGCGAACACTGAAGCTTTCTTT
CASSHRDRANTEAFF
>-|TRBV5-1|TRBJ2-5|13|once
TGCGCCAGCGGCTTATTAGGGGAAGAAACCCAGTACTTC
CASGLLGEETQYF
>-|TRBV30|TRBJ1-3|15|many
TGTGCCTGGAGTGCCGGGATTTACTCTGGAAACACCATATATTTT
CAWSAGIYSGNTIYF
>-|TRBV6-1|TRBJ2-7|13|once
TGTGCCAGCGCCCACCGGGGCAACTACGAGCAGTACTTC
CASAHRGNYEQYF
>TRBD1|TRBV28|TRBJ1-1|14|many
TGTGCCAGCAGTTTAGCAGGGGGAAAAACTGAAGCTTTCTTT
CASSLAGGKTEAFF
>-|TRBV12-3/TRBV12-4|TRBJ2-7|15|few
TGTGCCAGCAGTTCCTTTACTGACAGCGGCTACGAGCAGTACTTC
CASSSFTDSGYEQYF
>TRBD1|TRBV30|TRBJ2-2|16|many
TGTGCCTGGGGGCAGGGGGTGAGTCTAGCCACCGGGGAGCTGTTTTTT
CAWGQGVSLATGELFF
>-|TRBV12-3/TRBV12-4|TRBJ2-2|15|many
TGTGCCAGCAGGTCAGGGGCCCCGGACACCGGGGAGCTGTTTTTT
CASRSGAPDTGELFF
>-|TRBV19|TRBJ1-1|13|-
TGTGCCAGTAGTTCCACGAGAGGGAGTGAAGCTTTCTTT
CASSSTRGSEAFF
>TRBD2|TRBV18|TRBJ2-2|15|many
TGTGCCAGCTCACTGCTACGGGAGGACACCGGGGAGCTGTTTTTT
CASSLLREDTGELFF
>-|TRBV18|TRBJ1-5|15|many
TGTGCCAGCTCACCCACACAGTATGGCAATCAGCCCCAGCATTTT
CASSPTQYGNQPQHF
>-|TRBV6-1|TRBJ1-1|14|-
TGTGCCAGCAGTGAAAGCTTAAACATAGGGGTAGCTTTCTTT
CASSESLNIGVAFF
>-|TRBV5-4|TRBJ2-7|15|many
TGTGCCAGCAGCCCTCTGAGCGCCTCCCCGGGGGAGCAGTACTTC
CASSPLSASPGEQYF
>TRBD1|TRBV6-1|TRBJ1-2|16|-
TGTGCCAGCAGTGAAGCAATGGCAGGGGGGAACTATGGCTACACCTTC
CASSEAMAGGNYGYTF
>TRBD2|TRBV12-3/TRBV12-4|TRBJ2-7|15|-
TGTGCCAGCAGTTTTAGAGCGGGAGGACTGTACGAGCAGTACTTC
CASSFRAGGLYEQYF
>TRBD1|TRBV5-1|TRBJ2-5|13|-
TGCGCCAGCCTCTCGGGACAGGGGGCAACCCAGTACTTC
CASLSGQGATQYF
>-|TRBV2|TRBJ2-5|14|many
TGTGCCAGCAGTGACCGGGGCAGGAAAGAGACCCAGTACTTC
CASSDRGRKETQYF